Detailed here is one T cell receptor (beta chain). Its antigen is unknown. Base qualities were left out, and no much larger clone turns up one base away. The source of the sample is a study of OX40 agonist ivuxolimab in advanced cancers. About the study as a whole: The costimulatory receptor OX40 (CD134) was targeted by ivuxolimab, a fully human IgG2 agonistic monoclonal antibody. Intravenous ivuxolimab was administered to patients every 2 weeks at six dose levels: 0.01, 0.1, 0.3, 1.5, 3 and 10 mg/kg. Of the approximately 50 dose-escalation patients, hepatocellular carcinoma was present in about 20, melanoma in approximately 15, renal cell carcinoma in 9 and head and neck cancer in 9. In the dose-escalation cohort, 82.7% of patients were male, and the mean age was around 60 years, with a range of roughly 20 to 80. Patients were allowed to have had prior anti-PD-1, anti-PD-L1 or anti-CTLA-4 therapy, and around 40% of the dose-escalation patients had previously received checkpoint inhibitors. Three dose-escalation patients achieved partial responses, one with hepatocellular carcinoma and two with cutaneous melanoma. The point of sequencing TCRbeta in the periphery was to test whether ivuxolimab changed TCR sequence diversity and drove clonal T-cell expansion. The monotherapy dose-escalation portion (N of about 49 patients) of the phase I ivuxolimab trial is reported in the paper.

Study-wide conclusions, independent of this receptor: At doses from 0.1 to 3.0 mg/kg, clonal expansion was seen in both CD4+ and CD8+ blood T cells between baseline and week 6. In the 0.1-3.0 mg/kg groups, partial responders were among the patients with the lowest normalized peripheral clonal expansion, particularly in CD8+ T cells. Antigen specificity was not determined for the clonally expanded peripheral T cells. After ivuxolimab, more expanded clones were found on average in CD8+ T cells than in CD4+ T cells. Low levels of normalized T-cell clonal expansion were also seen in some patients who did not respond.

In the germline V gene (reference sequence), CDR1 corresponds to MNHEY and CDR2 to SMNVEV. The CDR3, from cysteine to phenylalanine, totals 13 residues. The read is trimmed to its CDR3 DNA, 39 bases read in frame from base 1. From V the trimming removes 5 bases and from J it removes 6 bases, while the gene matches leave 4 bases of the junction unaccounted for. The trial excluded patients who had a history of autoimmune disease or who were on systemic immunosuppression. Peripheral blood for TCR sequencing was drawn from every dose cohort at baseline, at cycle 4 day 1 and at cycle 7 day 1. Samples were obtained from an open-label, multicenter, first-in-human phase I dose-escalation trial of ivuxolimab. Adults with locally advanced or metastatic melanoma, renal cell, hepatocellular, or head and neck squamous cell carcinoma were enrolled in the trial. Before TCR sequencing, CD4+ T cells and CD8+ T cells were sorted from peripheral blood as separate populations.

To sequence the TCRbeta CDR3 region, genomic DNA was isolated from the sorted cells. The immunoSEQ Assay was used for sequencing of TCRbeta CDR3 regions. TCRdb limited this immuneACCESS table to in-frame rearrangements with V and J called. A share of clones is missing; checked studies link under half to unresolved V genes, and the rest is unexplained. For this sample there are about 69,000 clones; about 89% appear just once. The ten most abundant clones make up about 0.29% of the sample. The sequence joins TRBV27 to TRBJ2-1, and 7 junctional nucleotides match TRBD1. This TCR came from an adult with an advanced solid tumor such as melanoma, head and neck, liver or kidney cancer. The specimen was CD4+ or CD8+ T cells sorted from blood, collected in a trial of the OX40 agonist ivuxolimab. The CDR3 here reads CASSTTGFNEQFF. The DNA is as follows: TGTGCCAGCAGTACGACAGGGTTCAATGAGCAGTTCTTC.